The 17 T cell receptor beta chains reported below all come from one sample, sequenced in a study of blood T cell repertoires in COVID-19. Only in-frame clones appear in the TCRdb table, and some are missing; sequencing was by immunoSEQ multiplex PCR. The table lists approximately 150,000 clones, 85% to 95% of them singletons. Source material: peripheral blood. These receptors were taken from a woman aged 60-70 years with COVID-19, enrolled during active disease.

V gene TRBV6-5 combines with J gene TRBJ1-1; the match to TRBD1 covers 7 bases. Trimming took 6 bases from V and 0 from J; bases not matched to a gene: 4. The CDR3 spans 14 residues. Germline V gene lookup returns CDR1 MNHEY and CDR2 SVGAGI. CDR3 in amino acids: CASRQGLMNTEAFF. The DNA for the CDR3 is TGTGCCAGCAGACAGGGGCTCATGAACACTGAAGCTTTCTTT.

The chain uses TRBV5-1 and TRBJ1-5; a weak D match, TRBD1 (6 bases). Deletions cut 2 bases from V and 4 bases from J, with 13 bases between. The CDR3 extends over 15 amino acids. Looked up from germline, CDR1 is SGHRS and CDR2 is YFSETQ. The CDR3 DNA sequence: TGCGCCAGCAGCTTAGAAACAGGGTGGAATCAGCCCCAGCATTTT. Amino acids: CASSLETGWNQPQHF.

This clone was counted once. The V and J genes are TRBV9 and TRBJ2-3; possible D gene TRBD2, 5 bases. CDR3 size: 15 residues. V lost 0 bases and J 2 bases, leaving 10 bases between the germline ends. CDR1 is SGDLS and CDR2 is YYNGEE in the germline V gene. This CDR3 reads CASSVGRADTDTQYF. CDR3 nucleotides: TGTGCCAGCAGCGTAGGAAGAGCGGACACAGATACGCAGTATTTT.

V gene TRBV7-8 combines with J gene TRBJ2-1; no reliable D call. Germline CDR1 reads SGHVS; CDR2 reads FQNEAQ. This CDR3 has 14 residues. The ends were cut back, 1 base at V and 3 bases at J, with 7 bases in the middle. DNA of the CDR3: TGTGCCAGCAGCTTAGAACTAAGCTACAATGAGCAGTTCTTC. This gives the protein CASSLELSYNEQFF.

This chain connects TRBV11-2 to TRBJ2-1; the match to TRBD2 covers 9 bases. J lost 9 bases, V lost 0 bases, and 6 bases had no gene match. The CDR3 consists of 15 residues. CDR1 is SGHAT and CDR2 is FQNNGV in the germline V gene. The CDR3 sequence is CASSLDGLAPSEQFF. In DNA form, the CDR3 reads TGTGCCAGCAGCTTAGACGGACTAGCGCCCAGTGAGCAGTTCTTC. The whole variable domain, filled in from reference TRBV11-2 and TRBJ2-1, reads EAGVAQSPRYKIIEKRQSVAFWCNPISGHATLYWYQQILGQGPKLLIQFQNNGVVDDSQLPKDRFSAERLKGVDSTLKIQPAKLEDSAVYLCASSLDGLAPSEQFFGPGTRLTVL.

This chain connects TRBV29-1 to TRBJ2-1, with a weak D call TRBD1 (5 bases). Trimming removed 6 bases at V and 7 bases at J, with 13 bases between. CDR1 is SQVTM and CDR2 is ANQGSEA in the germline V gene. The CDR3 totals 12 residues. As DNA, the CDR3 is TGCAGCGTAGATCTGACAGAAAATGAGCAGTTCTTC. It codes for CSVDLTENEQFF.

This clone was seen a single time. The V call is TRBV4-1, the J call TRBJ1-2; no firm D call. Trimming took 1 base from V and 2 from J, leaving 8 bases between them. Germline CDR1 MGHRA, CDR2 YSYEKL. The CDR3 sequence is 14 residues long. CDR3 nucleotides: TGCGCCAGCAGCCAAGGATGGGCCAACTATGGCTACACCTTC. Protein: CASSQGWANYGYTF.

The chain carries TRBV10-3 and TRBJ1-1; 9 bases map to TRBD1. CDR1 is ENHRY, CDR2 SYGVKD, per germline. CDR3 length: 13 residues. The J segment lost 7 bases and the V segment lost 5 bases, leaving 5 bases of the junction unmatched. Written as DNA, the CDR3 is TGTGCCATCAGTCCGGGACAGGGAGATGAAGCTTTCTTT. As protein: CAISPGQGDEAFF.

The chain has TRBV27 and TRBJ1-5, with 7 bases that match TRBD1. CDR3 length: 15 residues. Germline loops: CDR1 MNHEY, CDR2 SMNVEV (reference sequence). V was clipped by 1 base and J by 3 bases; unmatched bases: 3. The CDR3 here is CASSLFQGVNQPQHF. The CDR3 nucleotides read TGTGCCAGCAGTTTATTTCAGGGGGTCAATCAGCCCCAGCATTTT.

V is TRBV6-2 or TRBV6-3 and J is TRBJ2-7, with TRBD2 as a possible D gene (6 bases). V dropped 3 bases and J dropped 5 bases, with 8 bases sitting between them. This CDR3 has 12 residues. Germline V gene lookup returns CDR1 MNHEY and CDR2 SVGEGT. The DNA of the CDR3 is TGTGCCAGCAGTTATTGGGGGGACGAGCAGTACTTC. Translating it yields CASSYWGDEQYF.

This clone was seen only once. The chain couples TRBV27 to TRBJ1-6, with D maybe TRBD1 (6 bases). V dropped 1 base and J dropped 9 bases, with 16 bases sitting between them. Germline CDR1 reads MNHEY; CDR2 reads SMNVEV (reference sequence). This CDR3 spans 16 amino acids. CDR3 region: CASSLYREISGSPLHF. The CDR3 bases are TGTGCCAGCAGTTTATACAGGGAAATTTCGGGTTCACCCCTCCACTTT.

V gene TRBV10-3 combines with J gene TRBJ2-3, with TRBD2 matching 8 bases. Unmatched junction bases numbered 4, after V lost 6 bases and J lost 2 bases. Germline CDR1 ENHRY, CDR2 SYGVKD. The CDR3 consists of 14 residues. The CDR3 DNA reads as TGTGCCATCAGACCGGGACTAGACACAGATACGCAGTATTTT. This codes for CAIRPGLDTDTQYF.

The rearrangement joins TRBV3-1 (or the pseudogene TRBV3-2) to TRBJ2-7; D not certain. The CDR3 has 14 amino acids. V was shortened by 0 bases and J by 0 bases, with 6 bases between the two germline ends. CDR1 LGHDT and CDR2 YNNKEL come from the germline V gene (reference sequence). Here the CDR3 reads CASSQEVSSYEQYF. CDR3 nucleotide sequence: TGTGCCAGCAGCCAAGAAGTCAGCTCCTACGAGCAGTACTTC.

The chain links TRBV5-1 to TRBJ1-1; no definite D call. CDR1 is SGHRS, CDR2 YFSETQ, per germline. Between the trimmed V and J ends, which lost 5 bases and 4 bases, there was a span of 15 bases. CDR3 size: 14 residues. CDR3 nucleotides: TGCGCCAGCAGTCCCGCAGGCGGGAGCACTGAAGCTTTCTTT. Its protein product is CASSPAGGSTEAFF.

This clone has just a few counts. The gene calls are TRBV30 and TRBJ1-1; TRBD1 is a possible D gene (6 bases). CDR1 is GTSNPN and CDR2 is SVGIG in the germline V gene (reference sequence). The CDR3 sequence is 15 residues long. V was pared by 3 bases and J by 4 bases, with 18 bases between. The CDR3 protein is CAWSPLLDRGTEAFF. The CDR3 coding sequence is TGTGCCTGGAGCCCCCTCCTGGACAGAGGCACTGAAGCTTTCTTT.

CDR3 nucleotides: TGTGCCAGCAGTACAAACCGGAACACCGGGGAGCTGTTTTTT. This codes for CASSTNRNTGELFF. The chain employs TRBV6-5 and TRBJ2-2; D remains unclear. The CDR3 consists of 14 residues. The germline gives CDR1 MNHEY, CDR2 SVGAGI. V shed 5 bases and J shed 1 base, with 8 bases lying between them.

The V gene is TRBV4-3, the J gene TRBJ1-3; D is perhaps TRBD1 (6 bases). The CDR3 extends over 16 amino acids. V gave up 0 bases and J gave up 5 bases, with 14 bases separating them. Germline loops: CDR1 LGHNA, CDR2 YSLEER. CDR3 bases: TGCGCCAGCAGCCAAGATTGGGGGCAGGGCCGAAACACCATATATTTT. Its protein product is CASSQDWGQGRNTIYF.